This T cell receptor (beta chain) derives from a study of cytomegalovirus exposure and HLA in healthy donors. PCR involved 60 Vbeta and 13 Jbeta primers. The assay was immunoSEQ multiplex PCR, and TCRdb's table has in-frame clones only and misses some. Seen here are some 170,000 clones, 75% to 80% observed once, and the top ten hold nearly 6.5%. Sequenced input: PBMCs. The receptor was isolated from a man aged 40-49 years in good health and CMV-seropositive.

CDR3 nucleotides: TGTGCCAGCAGCCCCCCAGGATCCAACTATGGCTACACCTTC. This translates into CASSPPGSNYGYTF. This rearrangement joins TRBV5-4 to TRBJ1-2; D unresolved. Trimming took off 4 bases at V and 2 bases at J, with 12 bases between the two ends. The CDR3 is made up of 14 amino acids. CDR1 is SGHNT, CDR2 YYREEE, per germline (reference sequence).